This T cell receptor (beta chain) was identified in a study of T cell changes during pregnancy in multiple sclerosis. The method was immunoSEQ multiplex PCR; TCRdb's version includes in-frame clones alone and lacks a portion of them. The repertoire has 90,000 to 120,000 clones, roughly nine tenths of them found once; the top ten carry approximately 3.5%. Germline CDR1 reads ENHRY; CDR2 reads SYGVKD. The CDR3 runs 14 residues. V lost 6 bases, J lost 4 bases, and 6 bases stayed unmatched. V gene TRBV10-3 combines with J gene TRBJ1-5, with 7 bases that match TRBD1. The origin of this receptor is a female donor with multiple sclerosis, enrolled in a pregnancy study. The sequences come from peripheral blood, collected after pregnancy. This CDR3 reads CAISRDSLNQPQHF. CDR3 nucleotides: TGTGCCATCAGCCGGGACAGCTTAAATCAGCCCCAGCATTTT.